The clone carrying this T cell receptor (beta chain) was seen a single time. The antigen is undetermined. This sample stems from a study of CD8 T cells in Susac syndrome. General study points: Regarding the TCR sequencing and HLA analysis, the study admitted that a relatively small number of individuals were involved.

A quantity of about 0.5 to 1 ug RNA underwent reverse transcription using random hexamers. TCRdb reanalysed the immunoSEQ multiplex PCR reads using MiXCR and keeps one entry per CDR3 protein. The data contain 150,000 to 200,000 distinct CDR3 sequences, around 95% of them seen just once; the ten biggest clones take up 0.13%. The CDR3 extends over 15 amino acids. The ends were cut back, 1 base at V and 3 bases at J, with 11 bases in the middle. CDR1 is SGHRS, CDR2 YFSETQ, per germline. What was sequenced was CD4+ T cells from PBMCs. The TCR originated in a human donor in good health. The chain couples TRBV5-1 to TRBJ1-3, with D unclear. The CDR3 loop reads CASSLMDGFGNTIYF. The CDR3 nucleotides read TGCGCCAGCAGCTTGATGGACGGATTTGGAAACACCATATATTTT.